The text below deals with one TCR beta chain. What it recognizes is unknown. These data originate in a study of blood T cells in healthy people across ages. The CDR3 extends over 14 amino acids. Germline V gives CDR1 SGHTA, CDR2 FQGNSA. V was pared by 6 bases and J by 0 bases, with 12 bases between. Sample-barcoded 5' priming and a J-beta primer mix drove a second PCR of roughly 6 to 12 cycles. TCRdb called the 5' RACE reads again in MiXCR, with one record for every CDR3 protein. The sample lists roughly 800,000 distinct CDR3 sequences; 55% to 70% were seen once. Points from the study as a whole: Researchers said unsorted PBMCs prevented a conclusive naive versus antigen-experienced comparison. Lack of knowledge of donor CMV status possibly confounded expanded clonotype changes. Older age went with lower TCR beta diversity per million T cells, in a roughly linear way.

Isolation per sample recovered at least 6.5 million PBMCs. The chain links TRBV7-2 to TRBJ2-7; D is unresolved. This sequence was found in a man aged 25-40 years in good health. Input material: blood. For the CDR3, the DNA is TGTGCCAGCAGGCCCCAGGCGAGCTCCTACGAGCAGTACTTC. Its translation: CASRPQASSYEQYF.